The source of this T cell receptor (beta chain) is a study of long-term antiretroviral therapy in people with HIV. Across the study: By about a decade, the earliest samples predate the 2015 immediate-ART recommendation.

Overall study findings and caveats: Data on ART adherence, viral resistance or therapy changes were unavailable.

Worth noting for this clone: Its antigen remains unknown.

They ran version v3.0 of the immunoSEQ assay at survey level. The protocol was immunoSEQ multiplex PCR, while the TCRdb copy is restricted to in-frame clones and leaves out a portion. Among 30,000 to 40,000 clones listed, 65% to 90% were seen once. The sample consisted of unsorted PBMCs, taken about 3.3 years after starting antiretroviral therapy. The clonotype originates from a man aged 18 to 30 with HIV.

The CDR3 DNA reads as TGTGCCAGCAGCAAATTGGAGGACTACGAGCAGTACTTC. Translated: CASSKLEDYEQYF. The chain links TRBV27 to TRBJ2-7, with D possibly matching TRBD2 (5 bases). V lost 6 bases to trimming and J lost 3 bases, with 12 bases between them. CDR3 length: 13 residues. Germline V gene lookup returns CDR1 MNHEY and CDR2 SMNVEV (reference sequence).